This is a list of T cell receptor beta chains from one sample in a study of blood T cell repertoires in COVID-19. Sequencing used immunoSEQ multiplex PCR; TCRdb keeps in-frame clones, though not all of them. The table records 350,000 to 450,000 clones, around 83% of them present only once. The sample comprised PBMCs or T cells enriched from blood (not recorded which). These receptors all come from a woman between 50 and 59 years old who had recovered from COVID-19. CDR3s leave out the opening cysteine and the closing phenylalanine or tryptophan. The D gene is left open where the match is weak.

cdr3_aa | v_call | d_call | j_call
ASTNIRGQGSNQPQH | TRBV19 | TRBD1 | TRBJ1-5
ASSFFSDTQY | TRBV7-2 | - | TRBJ2-3
ASSLPGTGKETQY | TRBV28 | TRBD1 | TRBJ2-5
ASSPSPGTGTYEQY | TRBV7-2 | TRBD1 | TRBJ2-7
ALRPTSGPYEQY | TRBV2 | TRBD2 | TRBJ2-7
ASTLDSGNTIY | TRBV5-5 | - | TRBJ1-3
ASSLGVGQPQH | TRBV5-1 | - | TRBJ1-5
ASSQGNRHPAQPQH | TRBV4-3 | - | TRBJ1-5
ASSLVSGDDTQY | TRBV28 | - | TRBJ2-3
ASSQDPPGGTYNEQF | TRBV4-3 | TRBD2 | TRBJ2-1
ASSIQNTEAF | TRBV19 | - | TRBJ1-1
ASSLSGGPNYGYT | TRBV11-3 | - | TRBJ1-2
ASSLAGAGAGYEQY | TRBV7-2 | TRBD2 | TRBJ2-7
ASSLVFASIGYEQY | TRBV7-8 | - | TRBJ2-7
ASSYSAGRSNYGYT | TRBV6-2/TRBV6-3 | - | TRBJ1-2
ASSLSAGSGYT | TRBV6-5 | - | TRBJ1-2
ASSIPGGAGVRETQY | TRBV19 | TRBD2 | TRBJ2-5
ASSIDRADTQY | TRBV7-3 | TRBD1 | TRBJ2-3